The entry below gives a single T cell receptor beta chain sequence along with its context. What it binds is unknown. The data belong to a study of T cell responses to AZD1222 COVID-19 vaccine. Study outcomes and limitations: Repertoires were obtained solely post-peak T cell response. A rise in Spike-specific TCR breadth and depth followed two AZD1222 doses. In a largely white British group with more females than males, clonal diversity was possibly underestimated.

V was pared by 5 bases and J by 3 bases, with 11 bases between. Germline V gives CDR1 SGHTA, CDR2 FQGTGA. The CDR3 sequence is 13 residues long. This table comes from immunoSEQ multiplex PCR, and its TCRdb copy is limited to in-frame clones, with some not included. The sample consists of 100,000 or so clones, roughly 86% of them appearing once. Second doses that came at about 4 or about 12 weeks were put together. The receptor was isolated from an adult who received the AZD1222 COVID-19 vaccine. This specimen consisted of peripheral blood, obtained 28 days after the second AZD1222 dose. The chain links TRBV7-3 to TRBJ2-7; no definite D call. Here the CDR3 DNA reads TGTGCCAGCAGCCTCACAGAGAACTACGAGCAGTACTTC. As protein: CASSLTENYEQYF.